The T cell receptor beta chain under discussion was sequenced for a study of blood T cell repertoires in COVID-19. Trimming cost V 0 bases and J 4 bases, with 13 bases left between them. The length of the CDR3 is 15 residues. Per the germline V gene, CDR1 is LGHDT and CDR2 is YNNKEL (reference sequence). The table came from immunoSEQ multiplex PCR; TCRdb's copy has only in-frame clones and leaves some out. The profile shows some 130,000 clones, roughly nine tenths of them singletons. The clonotype was recovered from a man in his fifties or sixties with active COVID-19. The J gene is TRBJ2-7, the V gene TRBV3-1 (or the pseudogene TRBV3-2); maybe TRBD1 (6 bases). The sample was peripheral blood. The CDR3 DNA reads TGTGCCAGCAGCCAAGATCCCAGGGGCCAATACGAGCAGTACTTC. This gives the protein CASSQDPRGQYEQYF.